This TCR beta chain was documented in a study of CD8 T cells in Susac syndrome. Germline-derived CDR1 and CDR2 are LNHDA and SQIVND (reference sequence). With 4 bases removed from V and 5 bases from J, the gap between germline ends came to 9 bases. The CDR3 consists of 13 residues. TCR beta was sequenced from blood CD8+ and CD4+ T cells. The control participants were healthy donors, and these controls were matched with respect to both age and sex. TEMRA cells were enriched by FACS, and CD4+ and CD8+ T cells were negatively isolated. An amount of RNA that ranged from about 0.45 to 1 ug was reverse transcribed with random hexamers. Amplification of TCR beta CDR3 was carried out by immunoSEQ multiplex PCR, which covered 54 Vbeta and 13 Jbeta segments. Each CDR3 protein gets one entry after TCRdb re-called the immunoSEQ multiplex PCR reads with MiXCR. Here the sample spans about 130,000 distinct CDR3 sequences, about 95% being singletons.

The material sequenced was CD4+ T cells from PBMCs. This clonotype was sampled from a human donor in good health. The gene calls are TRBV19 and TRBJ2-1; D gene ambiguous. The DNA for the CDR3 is TGTGCCAGTAGTAGTAGACCGGACAATGAGCAGTTCTTC. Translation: CASSSRPDNEQFF.